The T cell receptor (beta chain) under discussion was sequenced for a study of T cell changes during pregnancy in multiple sclerosis. Assay: immunoSEQ multiplex PCR; the TCRdb copy retains only in-frame clones and omits some. The sample lists approximately 98,000 clones; about 91% were seen once. CDR3 length: 15 residues. V dropped 5 bases and J dropped 2; count of bases not matched to a gene: 9. Germline V gives CDR1 SEHNR, CDR2 FQNEAQ (reference sequence). The source material was peripheral blood, sampled after pregnancy. The chain is built from TRBV7-9 and TRBJ2-7, with 7 bases fitting TRBD1. The sequence was obtained from a female donor in good health, enrolled as a control in a pregnancy study. The CDR3 region has the DNA TGTGCCAGCAGCCACGGACAGGACCCTACCTACGAGCAGTACTTC. Amino acids: CASSHGQDPTYEQYF. Together with reference TRBV7-9 and TRBJ2-7, the CDR3 gives the full variable domain: DTGVSQNPRHKITKRGQNVTFRCDPISEHNRLYWYRQTLGQGPEFLTYFQNEAQLEKSRLLSDRFSAERPKGSFSTLEIQRTEQGDSAMYLCASSHGQDPTYEQYFGPGTRLTVT.